One and the same sample provided the 32 T cell receptor beta chains below, sequenced in a study of regulatory T cells in long-lasting Graves disease. Time point in this sample: persistent/refractory GD, antithyroid drugs over 5 years with positive TRAb. Preparation of the TCR library used RNA extracted from PBMCs. Library construction for TCR beta used iRepertoire HTBI primers and Arm-PCR of CDR3 regions. TCRdb ran MiXCR on the multiplex PCR reads and lists one entry per CDR3 protein. This table has 400,000 to 600,000 distinct CDR3 sequences, 20% to 25% appearing once. The source material was peripheral blood mononuclear cells (PBMCs), sampled when the disease was refractory, from a patient treated with antithyroid drugs. These receptors were collected from a female donor with Graves disease.

In this sample, this clonotype turned up many times. The chain is built from TRBV20-1 and TRBJ2-5, with D possibly TRBD1 on 6 matching bases. The V end was cut by 5 bases, the J end by 7 bases, with 23 bases between. The CDR3 is 15 amino acids. The germline gives CDR1 DFQATT, CDR2 SNEGSKA (reference sequence). In DNA, the CDR3 is TGCAGTGCTTCATACCGGGACACCCCACGAAGGACCCAGTACTTC. This encodes CSASYRDTPRRTQYF.

The rearrangement uses TRBV27 and TRBJ2-2; 7 positions match TRBD2. The CDR3 is 16 residues long. The V segment lost 1 base and the J segment 2 bases; nucleotides outside the gene matches: 4. Germline CDR1 is MNHEY and CDR2 is SMNVEV (reference sequence). As DNA, the CDR3 is TGTGCCAGCAGTTTATTCCCTAGCGGAAACACCGGGGAGCTGTTTTTT. The encoded protein is CASSLFPSGNTGELFF.

This rearrangement joins TRBV30 to TRBJ2-7; weak D call: TRBD1 (5 bases). The V end was cut by 2 bases, the J end by 5 bases, with 7 bases between. The CDR3 sequence is 11 residues long. Germline CDR1 and CDR2: GTSNPN and SVGIG (reference sequence). CDR3 region: CAWSLGDEQYF. CDR3 coding DNA: TGTGCCTGGAGTTTAGGGGACGAGCAGTACTTC. Full variable domain (outside the CDR3, taken from reference TRBV30 and TRBJ2-7): SQTIHQWPATLVQPVGSPLSLECTVEGTSNPNLYWYRQAAGRGLQLLFYSVGIGQISSEVPQNLSASRPQDRQFILSSKKLLLSDSGFYLCAWSLGDEQYFGPGTRLTVT.

V is TRBV29-1 and J is TRBJ2-7; the D gene could be TRBD1 or TRBD2 (5 bases each). Trimming removed 2 bases from V and 0 bases from J, with 14 bases in between. Germline V gives CDR1 SQVTM, CDR2 ANQGSEA. CDR3 length: 15 amino acids. The DNA for the CDR3 is TGCAGCGTTGAAACGACAGCCCGGGGCTCCTACGAGCAGTACTTC. It is translated as CSVETTARGSYEQYF.

In this sample, this clonotype turned up many times. The V gene is TRBV28, the J gene TRBJ2-6; no reliable D call. Germline values: CDR1 MDHEN, CDR2 SYDVKM. The CDR3 covers 13 residues. Trimming took off 8 bases at V and 4 bases at J, with 9 bases between the two ends. CDR3 residues: CASLMSGANVLTF. The CDR3 DNA is TGTGCCAGCCTGATGTCCGGGGCCAACGTCCTGACTTTC.

The chain uses TRBV4-2 and TRBJ1-1, with D unclear. The V gene's germline CDR1 is LGHNA and CDR2 YNFKEQ. Trimming took 4 bases from V and 0 from J, leaving 12 bases between them. The CDR3 spans 15 residues. CDR3 sequence reads: CASSPSSLMNTEAFF. The CDR3 DNA follows: TGTGCCAGCAGCCCGAGTTCACTGATGAACACTGAAGCTTTCTTT.

The genes are TRBV3-1 and TRBJ2-6; D possibly corresponds to TRBD2 (6 bases). V was trimmed by 8 bases and J by 0 bases, leaving 8 bases between them. Germline V CDR1 and CDR2: LGHDT, YNNKEL (reference sequence). This CDR3 comprises 14 residues. CDR3 sequence: CASGGNSGANVLTF. The DNA for the CDR3 is TGTGCCAGCGGGGGGAACTCTGGGGCCAACGTCCTGACTTTC. Using reference TRBV3-1 and TRBJ2-6 for the parts outside the CDR3, the full variable domain is DTAVSQTPKYLVTQMGNDKSIKCEQNLGHDTMYWYKQDSKKFLKIMFSYNNKELIINETVPNRFSPKSPDKAHLNLHINSLELGDSAVYFCASGGNSGANVLTFGAGSRLTVL.

This clonotype was seen many times. Because the CDR3's place on the DNA is in doubt, the DNA is left out and the CDR3 is given as listed by TCRdb. The chain is built from TRBV12-3 or TRBV12-4 and TRBJ1-4; the table names TRBD1, a call not compared with the DNA. The CDR3 length equals 14 residues, ends included. This CDR3 is CASSTSTGREKLFF.

The table lists this clonotype with a few counts. This chain uses TRBV5-1 with TRBJ2-2; 7 bases are shared with TRBD2. The germline gives CDR1 SGHRS, CDR2 YFSETQ. Germline trimming cut 1 base from V and 7 bases from J; bases unmatched to any gene: 10. CDR3 length: 16 amino acids. The CDR3 nucleotides are TGCGCCAGCAGCTTGTGGGCCAGCGGGAACCTCGGGGAGCTGTTTTTT. Residues: CASSLWASGNLGELFF.

This clonotype was counted between two and nine times. V gene TRBV7-3 combines with J gene TRBJ1-1, with D possibly matching TRBD1 (5 bases). Trimming took off 3 bases at V and 4 bases at J, with 21 bases between the two ends. Germline CDR1 and CDR2: SGHTA and FQGTGA. This CDR3 has 17 residues. DNA of the CDR3: TGTGCCAGCAGCTTGAGCTCCTGGGACCCCTCCGCCACTGAAGCTTTCTTT. Residues: CASSLSSWDPSATEAFF.

This chain joins TRBV7-6 and TRBJ1-4; no firm D call. The CDR3 sequence is 14 residues long. Germline-derived CDR1 and CDR2 are SGHVS and FNYEAQ. Trimming took 1 base from V and 6 from J, leaving 9 bases between them. The CDR3 region is CASSLVDGDEKLFF. CDR3 DNA: TGTGCCAGCAGCTTAGTCGACGGTGATGAAAAACTGTTTTTT. The full variable domain, rest sourced from reference TRBV7-6 and TRBJ1-4, is GAGVSQSPRYKVTKRGQDVALRCDPISGHVSLYWYRQALGQGPEFLTYFNYEAQQDKSGLPNDRFSAERPEGSISTLTIQRTEQRDSAMYRCASSLVDGDEKLFFGSGTQLSVL.

This clonotype was detected many times. This rearrangement joins TRBV28 to TRBJ1-2, with D tentatively TRBD1 (5 bases). The CDR3 covers 15 residues. V dropped 6 bases and J dropped 4 bases, with 18 bases sitting between them. Germline CDR1 MDHEN, CDR2 SYDVKM. The CDR3 reads CASSPPQGPTYGYTF. CDR3 nucleotide sequence: TGTGCCAGCAGCCCCCCCCAGGGTCCGACCTATGGCTACACCTTC.

This clonotype was counted ten times or more. The rearrangement links TRBV28 to TRBJ2-7; weak D call: TRBD1 (6 bases). The V end lost 6 bases, the J end lost 3 bases, and 18 bases lay between the germline ends. CDR1 and CDR2 from the germline V gene are MDHEN and SYDVKM. CDR3 length: 15 amino acids. The CDR3 loop reads CASSDHWDTHYEQYF. CDR3 nucleotide sequence: TGTGCCAGCAGCGATCATTGGGACACCCACTACGAGCAGTACTTC.

Concerning this clonotype: This may come from a read error, since a much larger clone is one base off. This chain uses TRBV27 with TRBJ1-1; D might be TRBD1 (5 bases). Per the germline V gene, CDR1 is MNHEY and CDR2 is SMNVEV (reference sequence). The CDR3 extends over 13 amino acids. CDR3 sequence (DNA): TGTGTCAGCAAGACCGGGGGGACCGGATTAGCTTTCTTT. It yields the protein CVSKTGGTGLAFF.

This clonotype came up a few times. The chain is built from TRBV9 and TRBJ1-2; unclear D gene. There are 17 residues in the CDR3. V was shortened by 0 bases and J by 3 bases, with 18 bases between the two germline ends. Germline-derived CDR1 and CDR2 are SGDLS and YYNGEE. This CDR3 reads CASSVGPAGSLDYGYTF. The CDR3 DNA is TGTGCCAGCAGCGTAGGGCCGGCAGGATCGCTTGACTATGGCTACACCTTC.

This clonotype appeared a few times. The chain combines TRBV6-5 with TRBJ1-5, with TRBD1 identical over 11 bases. CDR1 and CDR2 from the germline V gene are MNHEY and SVGAGI. This CDR3 contains 16 residues. J gave up 4 bases and V 4 bases, and 6 bases lay outside the gene matches. In nucleotides, the CDR3 is TGTGCCAGCAGTTCACCCGGACAGGGGGCGAATCAGCCCCAGCATTTT. Its protein is CASSSPGQGANQPQHF.

The chain recombines TRBV6-1 with TRBJ1-1; 7 bases match TRBD1. Germline assignment: CDR1 MNHNS and CDR2 SASEGT. This CDR3 contains 13 residues. Trimming took 5 bases from V and 5 from J; bases not matched to a gene: 5. The CDR3 is CASSHRGLTEAFF. CDR3 sequence (DNA): TGTGCCAGCAGTCACAGGGGATTGACTGAAGCTTTCTTT.

The chain couples TRBV29-1 to TRBJ2-7; 7 bases line up with TRBD2. This CDR3 has 15 amino acids. J gave up 2 bases and V 0 bases, and 7 bases lay outside the gene matches. Per germline, CDR1 SQVTM and CDR2 ANQGSEA. CDR3 region: CSVEEGEAGPYEQYF. CDR3 nucleotide sequence: TGCAGCGTTGAAGAGGGAGAAGCGGGGCCCTACGAGCAGTACTTC.

This rearrangement joins TRBV7-9 to TRBJ2-7; D is possibly TRBD2 (7 bases). The V gene lost 3 bases and the J gene lost 8 bases, with 29 bases spanning the gap. The length of the CDR3 is 18 residues. Germline V gene sequence: CDR1 SEHNR, CDR2 FQNEAQ (reference sequence). The CDR3 protein is CASSLGARGEGLLSQQYF. The CDR3 bases are TGTGCCAGCAGCTTGGGGGCCCGTGGGGAGGGCCTCTTGAGCCAGCAGTACTTC.

The chain couples TRBV30 to TRBJ2-7, with 10 bases matching TRBD1. V lost 2 bases and J lost 0; bases outside the gene matches: 13. This CDR3 has 18 residues. CDR1 GTSNPN and CDR2 SVGIG come from the germline V gene (reference sequence). In nucleotides, the CDR3 is TGTGCCTGGAGTCCGCCCCCGGGACAGGGGAGAGACTCCTACGAGCAGTACTTC. Translation: CAWSPPPGQGRDSYEQYF.

Only a few counts were recorded for this clonotype. The rearrangement joins TRBV7-9 to TRBJ2-4; D possibly corresponds to TRBD1 (5 bases). The CDR3 runs 19 residues. CDR1 SEHNR and CDR2 FQNEAQ come from the germline V gene (reference sequence). Trimming cost V 1 base and J 0 bases, with 19 bases left between them. CDR3 in DNA: TGTGCCAGCAGCTTAGTCTGGGATGACAGTTTCCTAGCCAAAAACATTCAGTACTTC. It yields the protein CASSLVWDDSFLAKNIQYF.

J is TRBJ2-1 and V is TRBV20-1; D remains unclear. Germline CDR1 reads DFQATT; CDR2 reads SNEGSKA (reference sequence). V was cut by 0 bases and J by 8 bases, with 17 bases left in between. The CDR3 contains 15 residues. CDR3: CSARDYGSPSDEQFF. The DNA for the CDR3 is TGCAGTGCTAGAGATTATGGGTCCCCATCCGATGAGCAGTTCTTC.

This clonotype has at least ten counts. The chain uses TRBV28 and TRBJ2-7; 10 bases match TRBD2. The CDR3 covers 16 residues. Looked up from germline, CDR1 is MDHEN and CDR2 is SYDVKM. Unmatched junction bases numbered 10, after V lost 5 bases and J lost 3 bases. CDR3 protein: CASSRRVASGSYEQYF. CDR3 bases: TGTGCCAGCAGTCGCCGTGTGGCTAGCGGGAGCTACGAGCAGTACTTC.

This clonotype appeared many times. The genes are TRBV20-1 and TRBJ1-2; D ambiguous. This CDR3 is 13 amino acids long. With 0 bases removed from V and 7 bases from J, the gap between germline ends came to 12 bases. The germline V gene encodes CDR1 DFQATT and CDR2 SNEGSKA (reference sequence). This chain's CDR3 is CSARDPLVGGYTF. CDR3 coding DNA: TGCAGTGCTAGAGACCCCCTCGTGGGTGGCTACACCTTC.

The chain employs TRBV4-2 and TRBJ1-5, with 10 bases that match TRBD1. This CDR3 spans 16 amino acids. V shed 1 base, J shed 6 bases, and the junction held 6 bases outside the gene matches. Germline V lookup: CDR1 LGHNA, CDR2 YNFKEQ. In DNA, the CDR3 is TGTGCCAGCAGCCAAGGACAGGGGGCCGTCGGTCAGCCCCAGCATTTT. The encoded protein is CASSQGQGAVGQPQHF.

With regard to this clonotype: This could be a read error, since a much larger clone is one nucleotide away. The chain has TRBV28 and TRBJ1-3; D is unresolved. CDR3 length: 15 amino acids. Germline CDR1 is MDHEN and CDR2 is SYDVKM. In DNA, the CDR3 is TGTGCCAGCAGTTTATCTGGTCTCTCTGGAAACACCGTATATTTT. This sequence encodes CASSLSGLSGNTVYF.

CDR3 residues: CASSYGQGNTIYF. In nucleotides, the CDR3 is TGTGCCAGCAGTTACGGCCAGGGTAACACCATATATTTT. The rearrangement links TRBV6-9 to TRBJ1-3, with D possibly TRBD1 on 5 matching bases. Deletions cut 3 bases from V and 7 bases from J, with 10 bases between. The CDR3 runs to 13 residues. Germline CDR1 is MNHGY and CDR2 is SVAAGI.

J is TRBJ1-1 and V is TRBV3-1, with unresolved D. This CDR3 region has 15 residues. The germline gives CDR1 LGHDT, CDR2 YNNKEL (reference sequence). V was shortened by 1 base and J by 0 bases, with 9 bases between the two germline ends. CDR3 region: CASSQGPGVNTEAFF. Here the CDR3 DNA reads TGTGCCAGCAGCCAAGGGCCAGGAGTGAACACTGAAGCTTTCTTT.

At least ten counts were recorded for this clonotype. The V and J genes are TRBV11-2 and TRBJ2-7, with 7 bases aligning to TRBD2. This CDR3 comprises 16 residues. Trimming took 1 base from V and 1 from J; bases not matched to a gene: 7. Looked up from germline, CDR1 is SGHAT and CDR2 is FQNNGV. CDR3 loop: CASSLVSGAGSYEQYF. CDR3 in DNA: TGTGCCAGCAGCTTAGTTAGTGGAGCGGGGTCCTACGAGCAGTACTTC.

This clonotype has only a few counts. The chain employs TRBV5-6 and TRBJ2-5; D not resolved. Near its end, the DNA agrees better with TRBJ2-1, so the J call may be wrong. The germline V gene has CDR1 SGHDT and CDR2 YYEEEE. The length of the CDR3 is 14 residues. The CDR3 here is CASSYATRARGQFF. In DNA form, the CDR3 reads TGTGCCAGCAGCTACGCCACCCGGGCCCGCGGGCAGTTCTTC.

The chain couples TRBV19 to TRBJ2-2; D is unclear. The CDR3 is 17 amino acids. Germline-derived CDR1 and CDR2 are LNHDA and SQIVND (reference sequence). V was shortened by 5 bases and J by 4 bases, with 20 bases between the two germline ends. Written as DNA, the CDR3 is TGTGCCAGTAGTCCCTCCCCGAAGGTACCGACCACCGGGGAGCTGTTTTTT. This gives the protein CASSPSPKVPTTGELFF.

The chain has TRBV20-1 and TRBJ1-1; TRBD1 is a possible D gene (5 bases). V was shortened by 3 bases and J by 7 bases, with 15 bases between the two germline ends. The germline CDR1 and CDR2 sequences are DFQATT and SNEGSKA (reference sequence). The CDR3 is 13 amino acids. CDR3 region: CSASPGGADEAFF. In nucleotides, the CDR3 is TGCAGTGCTAGCCCCGGCGGGGCCGATGAAGCTTTCTTT.